The 27 T cell receptor beta chains in this list originate from one sample, sequenced in a study of T cells in Graves' hyperthyroidism and ophthalmopathy. There were TCR beta CDR3 regions amplified from RNA transcripts. With the HTBI primer set, the TCR CDR3 went through a first round of RT-PCR. One entry per CDR3 protein, called by TCRdb with MiXCR from the multiplex PCR reads. The repertoire holds hundreds of thousands of distinct CDR3 sequences, over 10% seen once, with roughly 9.2% in the top ten. The sample was blood. Every receptor here comes from a woman aged 18-29 years with Graves' hyperthyroidism.

This clonotype has a count of ten or more. This chain links TRBV7-3 with TRBJ2-5, with 9 bases matching TRBD2. Losses at the gene ends were 1 base for V and 4 bases for J; bases not matched to a gene: 4. Germline V gene sequence: CDR1 SGHTA, CDR2 FQGTGA. CDR3 length: 15 residues. The CDR3 loop is CASSLKRGAAETQYF. The CDR3 DNA reads as TGTGCCAGCAGCTTAAAGCGGGGGGCCGCAGAGACCCAGTACTTC.

This clonotype has ten or more counts. The rearrangement links TRBV10-3 to TRBJ2-1; 7 positions agree with TRBD1. Germline V gives CDR1 ENHRY, CDR2 SYGVKD. Losses at the gene ends were 4 bases for V and 4 bases for J; bases not matched to a gene: 10. The CDR3 is 16 amino acids. The DNA for the CDR3 is TGTGCCATCAGTGGGGCTCAGGGGGTGTTTTACAATGAGCAGTTCTTC. Protein: CAISGAQGVFYNEQFF.

Concerning this clonotype itself: A much larger clone differs from this one at a single base, so this may be a read error. The chain employs TRBV5-1 and TRBJ2-3, with D possibly TRBD2 on 6 matching bases. CDR3 length: 15 amino acids. Looked up from germline, CDR1 is SGHRS and CDR2 is YFSETQ. The CDR3 region is CASTADGGNTDTQCF. The CDR3 DNA reads TGCGCCAGCACCGCCGACGGGGGTAACACAGATACGCAGTGTTTT. Full variable domain (rest looked up from reference TRBV5-1 and TRBJ2-3): KAGVTQTPRYLIKTRGQQVTLSCSPISGHRSVSWYQQTPGQGLQFLFEYFSETQRNKGNFPGRFSGRQFSNSRSEMNVSTLELGDSALYLCASTADGGNTDTQCFGPGTRLTVL.

This clonotype was detected many times. This chain uses TRBV7-2 with TRBJ2-2; 8 bases agree with TRBD2. The germline CDR1 and CDR2 sequences are SGHTA and FQGNSA. The CDR3 extends over 16 amino acids. The junction had 8 bases not matched to a gene; V was cut back by 3 bases and J by 5 bases. In nucleotides, the CDR3 is TGTGCCAGCAGCTTTTTTTCGGGAGGGCGGACCGGGGAGCTGTTTTTT. Amino acid sequence: CASSFFSGGRTGELFF.

V is TRBV19 and J is TRBJ2-3; a weak D match, TRBD2 (5 bases). V lost 3 bases to trimming and J lost 0 bases, with 16 bases between them. Looked up from germline, CDR1 is LNHDA and CDR2 is SQIVND (reference sequence). The length of the CDR3 is 17 residues. The DNA for the CDR3 is TGTGCCAGTAGTATCTCCTCCTCGGGGTCTAGCACAGATACGCAGTATTTT. It codes for CASSISSSGSSTDTQYF.

This clonotype was counted at least ten times. The chain joins TRBV28 to TRBJ2-5, with D possibly matching TRBD2 (6 bases). Germline loops: CDR1 MDHEN, CDR2 SYDVKM. With 4 bases removed from V and 4 bases from J, the gap between germline ends came to 16 bases. The CDR3 spans 15 residues. CDR3 amino acids: CASSSPGDFAETQYF. CDR3 nucleotide sequence: TGTGCCAGCAGTTCGCCTGGGGACTTTGCAGAGACCCAGTACTTC.

In its sample, this clonotype was seen many times. CDR3 sequence (DNA): TGTGCCTGGTCCGGGACGGTGAATTCACCCCTCCACTTT. Translating gives CAWSGTVNSPLHF. This chain uses TRBV30 with TRBJ1-6; tentatively, D is TRBD1 (5 bases). Germline CDR1 reads GTSNPN; CDR2 reads SVGIG (reference sequence). This CDR3 spans 13 amino acids. Trimming took off 5 bases at V and 7 bases at J, with 12 bases between the two ends.

This clonotype was observed many times. The chain has TRBV12-3 or TRBV12-4 and TRBJ1-1; D gene uncertain. V was clipped by 5 bases and J by 8 bases, with 12 bases between them. The CDR3 loop spans 12 amino acids. As DNA, the CDR3 is TGTGCCAGCAGTCTGGGTACGGCCGAAGCTTTCTTT. Amino acid sequence: CASSLGTAEAFF.

The table lists this clonotype with many counts. The chain employs TRBV24-1 and TRBJ1-5, with 7 bases aligning to TRBD1. CDR1 and CDR2 (germline): KGHDR, SFDVKD. V lost 3 bases to trimming and J lost 5 bases; unmatched junction nucleotides: 0. This CDR3 has 13 residues. DNA of the CDR3: TGTGCCACCAGTGATGGGACAGATCAGCCCCAGCATTTT. It codes for CATSDGTDQPQHF.

This chain uses TRBV18 with TRBJ2-7, with D unclear. CDR3 length: 16 amino acids. Germline CDR1 is KGHSH and CDR2 is LQKENI. Deletions cut 2 bases from V and 2 bases from J, with 16 bases between. As DNA, the CDR3 is TGTGCCAGCTCACCAGACGGCGAGGAAGGCCCCTACGAGCAGTACTTC. Translating gives CASSPDGEEGPYEQYF.

This clonotype came up many times. The V gene is TRBV4-1, the J gene TRBJ2-5; TRBD1 matches at 9 bases. J gave up 2 bases and V 3 bases, and 7 bases lay outside the gene matches. CDR3 length: 16 residues. The germline gives CDR1 MGHRA, CDR2 YSYEKL. DNA for the CDR3: TGCGCCAGCAGCCACCAGACAGGGGGAAATCAAGAGACCCAGTACTTC. Amino acid sequence: CASSHQTGGNQETQYF.

The chain's CDR3 is CASSLGPSGIRTEQFF. The CDR3 coding sequence is TGTGCCAGCAGTTTGGGCCCTAGCGGGATAAGGACTGAGCAGTTCTTC. The chain links TRBV12-3 or TRBV12-4 to TRBJ2-1; 9 positions match TRBD2. The CDR3 sequence is 16 residues long. The V gene end was trimmed by 3 bases and the J gene end by 9 bases; junction bases not matched to a gene: 12.

This clonotype came up many times. This CDR3 reads CASSLAGHSTDTQYF. The CDR3 DNA follows: TGTGCCAGCAGCTTAGCGGGACATAGCACAGATACGCAGTATTTT. The chain couples TRBV7-3 to TRBJ2-3, with D perhaps given as TRBD1 or TRBD2 (6 bases each). Looked up from germline, CDR1 is SGHTA and CDR2 is FQGTGA. V lost 2 bases, J lost 0 bases, and 9 bases lay in between. This CDR3 is 15 amino acids long.

This clonotype was picked up many times. CDR3 residues: CASSSGLARSYNEQFF. CDR3 in DNA: TGTGCCAGCAGCTCGGGACTAGCTCGCTCCTACAATGAGCAGTTCTTC. This chain joins TRBV5-8 and TRBJ2-1; 9 nucleotides align to TRBD2. Trimming at V came to 3 bases and at J to 0 bases, leaving 4 bases not matched to a gene. The germline CDR1 and CDR2 sequences are SGHTS and YDEGEE. The CDR3 loop spans 16 amino acids.

This clonotype was picked up many times. The chain links TRBV20-1 to TRBJ1-1; 9 bases align to TRBD1. The germline V gene has CDR1 DFQATT and CDR2 SNEGSKA (reference sequence). Trimming took 5 bases from V and 7 from J; bases not matched to a gene: 14. The CDR3 consists of 15 residues. The CDR3 loop is CSAPKVGTGGGEAFF. CDR3 in DNA: TGCAGTGCTCCTAAGGTTGGCACAGGGGGCGGTGAAGCTTTCTTT.

Ten or more counts support this clonotype. The chain carries TRBV7-8 and TRBJ1-5; TRBD1 might be the D (6 bases). Trimming stripped 1 base from V and 0 bases from J, with 16 bases between. Germline V gives CDR1 SGHVS, CDR2 FQNEAQ. CDR3 length equals 18 residues. This CDR3 is CASSLEGGPRISNQPQHF. The CDR3 nucleotides are TGTGCCAGCAGCTTAGAGGGGGGGCCTCGTATTAGCAATCAGCCCCAGCATTTT.

At least ten counts were recorded for this clonotype. V gene TRBV20-1 combines with J gene TRBJ1-6, with 9 bases aligning to TRBD1. V shed 6 bases and J 7 bases; nucleotides not matched to a gene: 13. CDR3 length: 16 residues. Germline values: CDR1 DFQATT, CDR2 SNEGSKA (reference sequence). CDR3 DNA sequence: TGCAGTGCAAAACCAACAGGGGGCGCGTTCAATTCACCCCTCCACTTT. As protein: CSAKPTGGAFNSPLHF.

This clonotype was found many times. The J gene is TRBJ2-7, the V gene TRBV7-2, with 9 bases lining up with TRBD1. The germline CDR1 and CDR2 sequences are SGHTA and FQGNSA. The length of the CDR3 is 15 residues. Trimming took 5 bases from V and 4 from J; bases not matched to a gene: 9. DNA for the CDR3: TGTGCCAGCAGCGCGTACAGGGGGCAGGGGTACGAGCAGTACTTC. This codes for CASSAYRGQGYEQYF.

Remarks on this clonotype: A much larger clone is a single base away; this may be a read error. V usage is TRBV20-1 and J usage is TRBJ2-1; D perhaps matches TRBD1 (5 bases). V was shortened by 2 bases and J by 10 bases, with 12 bases between the two germline ends. CDR1 is DFQATT and CDR2 is SNEGSKA in the germline V gene (reference sequence). CDR3 length: 12 amino acids. DNA for the CDR3: TGCAGTGCTAGATACCGGACATACGAGCAGTTCTTC. It encodes CSARYRTYEQFF.

This clonotype was recorded a few times. Being one base from a much bigger clone, this may be a read error. The chain combines TRBV27 with TRBJ2-7; D is uncertain. V shed 0 bases and J shed 5 bases, with 8 bases lying between them. The CDR3 extends over 13 amino acids. The germline gives CDR1 MNHEY, CDR2 SMNVEV (reference sequence). CDR3 nucleotide sequence: TGTGCCAGCAGTTTATCGACACCCCACGAGCAGTACTTC. Translation: CASSLSTPHEQYF.

The V call is TRBV19, the J call TRBJ2-2; TRBD2 agrees at 13 bases. CDR1 is LNHDA, CDR2 SQIVND, per germline (reference sequence). CDR3 length: 19 residues. Unmatched junction bases numbered 12, after V lost 5 bases and J lost 3 bases. The CDR3: CASSPTGLAGDTHTGELFF. CDR3 DNA: TGTGCCAGTAGTCCGACCGGACTAGCGGGAGATACCCACACCGGGGAGCTGTTTTTT.

The V call is TRBV20-1, the J call TRBJ2-7; D is perhaps TRBD1 or TRBD2 (5 bases each). The CDR3 runs to 15 residues. V gave up 4 bases and J gave up 3 bases, with 19 bases separating them. CDR1 and CDR2 (germline): DFQATT, SNEGSKA (reference sequence). The CDR3: CSANRAKGTNYEQYF. The CDR3 DNA reads as TGCAGTGCTAACCGGGCGAAGGGGACCAACTACGAGCAGTACTTC.

This clonotype came up many times. J is TRBJ2-2 and V is TRBV12-5, with 8 bases matching TRBD1. Trimming cost V 0 bases and J 4 bases; bases outside gene matches: 1. This CDR3 is 15 amino acids long. Germline assignment: CDR1 LGHNT and CDR2 FRNRAP. In DNA, the CDR3 is TGTGCTAGTGGTTTGGTTACAGGGGGCACCGGGGAGCTGTTTTTT. Amino acids: CASGLVTGGTGELFF.

The rearrangement joins TRBV5-1 to TRBJ2-1, with D uncertain. Germline CDR1 SGHRS, CDR2 YFSETQ. With 0 bases removed from V and 1 base from J, the gap between germline ends came to 8 bases. The CDR3 spans 15 residues. CDR3 protein: CASSLGLASYNEQFF. The CDR3 region has the DNA TGCGCCAGCAGCTTGGGACTTGCTTCCTACAATGAGCAGTTCTTC.

This clonotype was seen repeatedly, ten times or more. The rearrangement links TRBV12-3 or TRBV12-4 to TRBJ2-1; D might be TRBD2 (6 bases). The V end lost 6 bases, the J end lost 1 base, and 16 bases lay between the germline ends. This CDR3 region has 16 residues. The CDR3 reads CASSPLRDLSYNEQFF. The DNA of the CDR3 is TGTGCCAGCAGCCCACTCCGGGACTTGTCCTACAATGAGCAGTTCTTC.

Notes on this clonotype: One junction end disagrees with the germline gene, perhaps due to a read error. This chain uses TRBV19 with TRBJ1-5; 7 bases are shared with TRBD1. CDR1 and CDR2 from the germline V gene are LNHDA and SQIVND (reference sequence). The CDR3 consists of 15 residues. This CDR3 reads CASTPGQYNNQPQHF. The CDR3 DNA sequence: TGTGCGAGTACCCCGGGACAGTACAACAATCAGCCCCAGCATTTT.

This clonotype was recorded at least ten times. V usage is TRBV7-8 and J usage is TRBJ2-6; no definite D call. This CDR3 has 16 residues. Germline values: CDR1 SGHVS, CDR2 FQNEAQ. Trimming pared 1 base from V and 0 bases from J, leaving 7 bases between. The CDR3 bases are TGTGCCAGCAGCTTAGGAATAAGCTCTGGGGCCAACGTCCTGACTTTC. Amino acid sequence: CASSLGISSGANVLTF. The entire variable domain, with the rest obtained from reference TRBV7-8 and TRBJ2-6, is as follows: GAGVSQSPRYKVAKRGQDVALRCDPISGHVSLFWYQQALGQGPEFLTYFQNEAQLDKSGLPSDRFFAERPEGSVSTLKIQRTQQEDSAVYLCASSLGISSGANVLTFGAGSRLTVL.